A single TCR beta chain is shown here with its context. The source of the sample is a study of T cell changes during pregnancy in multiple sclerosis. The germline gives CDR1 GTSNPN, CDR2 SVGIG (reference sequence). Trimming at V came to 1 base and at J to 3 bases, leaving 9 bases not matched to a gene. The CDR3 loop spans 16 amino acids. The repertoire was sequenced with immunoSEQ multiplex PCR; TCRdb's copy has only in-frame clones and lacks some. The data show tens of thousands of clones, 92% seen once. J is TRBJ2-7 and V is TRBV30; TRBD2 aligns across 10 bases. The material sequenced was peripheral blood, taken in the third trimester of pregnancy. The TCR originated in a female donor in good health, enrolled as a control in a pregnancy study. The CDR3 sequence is CAWSGRLAGARYEQYF. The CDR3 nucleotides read TGTGCCTGGAGTGGACGTCTAGCGGGGGCCCGCTACGAGCAGTACTTC.